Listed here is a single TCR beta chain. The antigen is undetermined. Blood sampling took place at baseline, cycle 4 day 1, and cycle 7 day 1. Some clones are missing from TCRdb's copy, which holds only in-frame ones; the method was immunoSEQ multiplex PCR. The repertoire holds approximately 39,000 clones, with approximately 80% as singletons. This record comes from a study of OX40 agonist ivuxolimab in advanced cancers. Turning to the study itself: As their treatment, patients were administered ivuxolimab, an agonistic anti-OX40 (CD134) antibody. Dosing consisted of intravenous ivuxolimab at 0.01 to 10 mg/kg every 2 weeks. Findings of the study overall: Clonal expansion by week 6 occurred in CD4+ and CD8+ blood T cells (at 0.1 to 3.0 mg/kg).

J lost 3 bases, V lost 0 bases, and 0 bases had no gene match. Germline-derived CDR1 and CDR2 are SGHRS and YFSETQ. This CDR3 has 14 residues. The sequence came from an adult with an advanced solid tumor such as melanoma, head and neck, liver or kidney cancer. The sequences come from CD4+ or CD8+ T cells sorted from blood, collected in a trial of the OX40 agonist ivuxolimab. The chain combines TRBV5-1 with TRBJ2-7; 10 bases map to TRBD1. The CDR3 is CASSLGTGGYEQYF. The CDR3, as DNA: TGCGCCAGCAGCTTGGGGACAGGGGGCTACGAGCAGTACTTC.